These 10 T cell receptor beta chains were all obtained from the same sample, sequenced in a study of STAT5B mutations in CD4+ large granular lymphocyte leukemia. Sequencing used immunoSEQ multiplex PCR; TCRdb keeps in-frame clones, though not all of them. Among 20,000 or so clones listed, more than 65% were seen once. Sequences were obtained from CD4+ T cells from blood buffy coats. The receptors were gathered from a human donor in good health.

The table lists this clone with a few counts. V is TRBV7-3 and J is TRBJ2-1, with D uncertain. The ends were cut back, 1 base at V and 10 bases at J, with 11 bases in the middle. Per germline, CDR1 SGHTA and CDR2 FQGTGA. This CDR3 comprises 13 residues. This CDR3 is CASSLSPVLEQFF. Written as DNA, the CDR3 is TGTGCCAGCAGCTTAAGTCCGGTTTTAGAGCAGTTCTTC.

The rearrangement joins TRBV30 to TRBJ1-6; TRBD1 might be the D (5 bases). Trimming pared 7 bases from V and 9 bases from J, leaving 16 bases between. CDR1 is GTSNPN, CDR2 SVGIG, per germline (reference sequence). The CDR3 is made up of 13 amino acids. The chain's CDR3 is CASPGPRGSPLHF. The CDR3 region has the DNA TGTGCCTCCCCGGGGCCAAGGGGTTCACCCCTCCACTTT.

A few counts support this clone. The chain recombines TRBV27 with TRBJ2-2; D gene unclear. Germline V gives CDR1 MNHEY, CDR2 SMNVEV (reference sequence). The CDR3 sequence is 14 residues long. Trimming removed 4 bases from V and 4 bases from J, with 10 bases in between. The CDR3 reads CASSWVFGTGELFF. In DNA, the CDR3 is TGTGCCAGCAGTTGGGTGTTCGGCACCGGGGAGCTGTTTTTT.

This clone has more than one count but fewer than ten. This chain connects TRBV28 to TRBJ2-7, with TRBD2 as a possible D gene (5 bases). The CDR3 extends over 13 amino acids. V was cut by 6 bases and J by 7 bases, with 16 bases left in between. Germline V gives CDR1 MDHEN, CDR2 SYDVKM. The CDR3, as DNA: TGTGCCAGCAGCCCACCGGGGTCCCTTGAGCAGTACTTC. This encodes CASSPPGSLEQYF.

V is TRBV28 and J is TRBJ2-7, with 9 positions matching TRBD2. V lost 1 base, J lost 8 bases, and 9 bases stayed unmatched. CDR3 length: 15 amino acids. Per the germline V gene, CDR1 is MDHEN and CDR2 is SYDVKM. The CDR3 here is CASSLSLSGSLKQYF. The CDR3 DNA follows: TGTGCCAGCAGTTTATCTCTTAGCGGGAGTCTCAAGCAGTACTTC.

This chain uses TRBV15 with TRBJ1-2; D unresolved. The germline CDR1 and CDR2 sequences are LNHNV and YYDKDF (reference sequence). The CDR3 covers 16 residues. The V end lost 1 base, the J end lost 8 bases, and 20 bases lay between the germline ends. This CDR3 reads CATSRAGSGQGVGYTF. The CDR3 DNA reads TGTGCCACCAGCAGAGCGGGGAGTGGTCAAGGTGTAGGCTACACCTTC.

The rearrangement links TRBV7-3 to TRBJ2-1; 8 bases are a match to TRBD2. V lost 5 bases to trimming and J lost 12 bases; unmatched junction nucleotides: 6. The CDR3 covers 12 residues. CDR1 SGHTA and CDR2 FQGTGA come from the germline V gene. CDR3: CASSTSGSRQFF. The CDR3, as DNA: TGTGCCAGCAGCACGAGCGGGAGCAGGCAGTTCTTC.

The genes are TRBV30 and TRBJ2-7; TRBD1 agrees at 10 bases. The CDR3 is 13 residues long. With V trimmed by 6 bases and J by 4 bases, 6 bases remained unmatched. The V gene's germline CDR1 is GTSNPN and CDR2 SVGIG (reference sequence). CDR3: CACSGTGEYEQYF. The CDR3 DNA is TGTGCCTGTTCCGGGACAGGGGAATACGAGCAGTACTTC.

The CDR3 sequence is CASSLTHFTDTQYF. CDR3 nucleotide sequence: TGTGCCAGCAGCTTAACCCATTTCACAGATACGCAGTATTTT. The V call is TRBV7-3, the J call TRBJ2-3; D gene uncertain. CDR3 length: 14 amino acids. Deletions cut 0 bases from V and 2 bases from J, with 6 bases between. Germline V gives CDR1 SGHTA, CDR2 FQGTGA.

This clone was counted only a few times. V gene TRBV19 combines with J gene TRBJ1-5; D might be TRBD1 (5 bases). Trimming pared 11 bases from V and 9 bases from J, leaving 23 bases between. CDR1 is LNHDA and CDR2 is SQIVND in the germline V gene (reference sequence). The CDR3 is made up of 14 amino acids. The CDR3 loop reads CAGGLTGNNWPQHF. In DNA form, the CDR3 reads TGTGCCGGGGGATTAACTGGGAATAACTGGCCCCAGCATTTT.